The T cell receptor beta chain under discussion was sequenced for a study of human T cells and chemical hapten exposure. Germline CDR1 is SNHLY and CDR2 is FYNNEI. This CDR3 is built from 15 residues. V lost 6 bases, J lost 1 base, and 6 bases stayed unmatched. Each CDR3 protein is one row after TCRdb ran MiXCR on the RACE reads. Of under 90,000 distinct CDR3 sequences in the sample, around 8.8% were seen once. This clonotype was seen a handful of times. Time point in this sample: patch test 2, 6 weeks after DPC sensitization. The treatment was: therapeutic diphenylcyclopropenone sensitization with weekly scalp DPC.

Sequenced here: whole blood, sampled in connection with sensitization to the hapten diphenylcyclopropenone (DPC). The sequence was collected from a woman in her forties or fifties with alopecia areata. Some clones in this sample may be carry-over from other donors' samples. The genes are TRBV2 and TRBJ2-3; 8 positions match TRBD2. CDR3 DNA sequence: TGTGCCAGCAGAGTCGGGGGGGCCGGCACAGATACGCAGTATTTT. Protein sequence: CASRVGGAGTDTQYF. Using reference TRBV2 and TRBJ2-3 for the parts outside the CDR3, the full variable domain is EPEVTQTPSHQVTQMGQEVILRCVPISNHLYFYWYRQILGQKVEFLVSFYNNEISEKSEIFDDQFSVERPDGSNFTLKIRSTKLEDSAMYFCASRVGGAGTDTQYFGPGTRLTVL.